Shown below are 16 T cell receptor beta chains from a single sample sequenced in a study of blood T cell repertoires in COVID-19. The repertoire was sequenced with immunoSEQ multiplex PCR; TCRdb's copy has only in-frame clones and lacks some. Here the sample spans some 150,000 clones, about 89% being singletons. Sequencing was carried out using peripheral blood. These receptors all stem from a man in his sixties with active or convalescent COVID-19.

The chain has TRBV5-1 and TRBJ2-2, with D possibly TRBD1 on 6 matching bases. The CDR3 has 16 amino acids. Germline values: CDR1 SGHRS, CDR2 YFSETQ. Trimming took off 3 bases at V and 4 bases at J, with 16 bases between the two ends. The CDR3: CASSWVPGHGTGELFF. The CDR3 DNA reads as TGCGCCAGCAGCTGGGTTCCGGGACATGGCACCGGGGAGCTGTTTTTT.

The CDR3 sequence is CATGEGETQYF. Here the CDR3 DNA reads TGTGCCACCGGGGAGGGGGAGACCCAGTACTTC. The chain couples TRBV24-1 to TRBJ2-5; 7 positions agree with TRBD2. V lost 9 bases, J lost 5 bases, and 2 bases stayed unmatched. The germline V gene encodes CDR1 KGHDR and CDR2 SFDVKD. CDR3 length equals 11 residues.

CDR3 protein: CASSLLGAGTEAFF. CDR3 nucleotides: TGCGCCAGCAGCTTATTGGGGGCGGGTACTGAAGCTTTCTTT. The chain carries TRBV5-1 and TRBJ1-1; D is possibly TRBD1 (6 bases). Germline CDR1 reads SGHRS; CDR2 reads YFSETQ. The V and J ends lost 2 bases and 5 bases respectively, with 13 bases between them. The CDR3 length is 14 residues. Filled out from reference TRBV5-1 and TRBJ1-1, the complete variable domain reads KAGVTQTPRYLIKTRGQQVTLSCSPISGHRSVSWYQQTPGQGLQFLFEYFSETQRNKGNFPGRFSGRQFSNSRSEMNVSTLELGDSALYLCASSLLGAGTEAFFGQGTRLTVV.

CDR3 sequence reads: CATRGYSPLAKNIQYF. The CDR3 DNA reads TGTGCCACCCGAGGGTATTCTCCTTTAGCCAAAAACATTCAGTACTTC. The rearrangement uses TRBV15 and TRBJ2-4, with a tentative D call TRBD2 (5 bases). The CDR3 is 16 residues long. Trimming removed 8 bases from V and 0 bases from J, with 17 bases in between. Germline CDR1 LNHNV, CDR2 YYDKDF (reference sequence).

The CDR3 nucleotides read TGCGCCAGCGGGGGACTAGCGGGAGAGAAAACCGAGCAGTACTTC. It translates to CASGGLAGEKTEQYF. The J gene is TRBJ2-7, the V gene TRBV10-1, with 14 bases fitting TRBD2. The CDR3 has 15 residues. The V gene's germline CDR1 is WNHNN and CDR2 SYGVQD (reference sequence). V lost 8 bases to trimming and J lost 6 bases; unmatched junction nucleotides: 9.

This sequence joins TRBV18 and TRBJ1-5; D uncertain. Per the germline V gene, CDR1 is KGHSH and CDR2 is LQKENI. Trimming shortened V by 5 bases and J by 4 bases, and 6 bases separated the two germline ends. The length of the CDR3 is 12 residues. CDR3 loop: CASSSENQPQHF. The CDR3 DNA reads TGTGCCAGCTCATCTGAGAATCAGCCCCAGCATTTT.

This clone was seen once. The rearrangement links TRBV19 to TRBJ1-2; TRBD1 is a possible D gene (5 bases). The V gene lost 7 bases and the J gene lost 0 bases, with 15 bases spanning the gap. The germline V gene has CDR1 LNHDA and CDR2 SQIVND (reference sequence). The CDR3 spans 15 residues. CDR3 nucleotides: TGTGCCAGTATCTCCGGGGGGGACCCTAACTATGGCTACACCTTC. Translation: CASISGGDPNYGYTF.

The chain employs TRBV4-3 and TRBJ2-7; TRBD1 aligns across 7 bases. Germline V lookup: CDR1 LGHNA, CDR2 YSLEER. V lost 0 bases and J lost 0; bases outside the gene matches: 11. This CDR3 comprises 18 residues. CDR3: CASSQDPPGRGNSYEQYF. The DNA of the CDR3 is TGCGCCAGCAGCCAAGATCCTCCTGGCAGGGGGAACTCCTACGAGCAGTACTTC.

This clone was counted between two and nine times. The genes are TRBV4-1 and TRBJ1-6, with D possibly TRBD1 on 5 matching bases. V dropped 8 bases and J dropped 0 bases, with 17 bases sitting between them. The CDR3 contains 17 residues. Germline V gene data show CDR1 as MGHRA and CDR2 as YSYEKL. CDR3 bases: TGCGCCAGCCGGCGGGGCCGGGGCAACTCCTATAATTCACCCCTCCACTTT. This encodes CASRRGRGNSYNSPLHF.

The V gene is TRBV19, the J gene TRBJ1-1, with D possibly matching TRBD1 (5 bases). The germline V gene has CDR1 LNHDA and CDR2 SQIVND (reference sequence). Trimming cost V 6 bases and J 7 bases, with 21 bases left between them. This CDR3 spans 15 amino acids. For the CDR3, the DNA is TGTGCCAGTAGGGCTGAGGGACTTTTTGAGGGTGAAGCTTTCTTT. Translated, it gives CASRAEGLFEGEAFF.

The chain uses TRBV7-3 and TRBJ1-5, with D possibly being TRBD1 (6 bases). This CDR3 is 14 amino acids long. CDR1 and CDR2 from the germline V gene are SGHTA and FQGTGA. Trimming took off 2 bases at V and 4 bases at J, with 9 bases between the two ends. The DNA for the CDR3 is TGTGCCAGCAGCTTAGAGGGGGGGAATCAGCCCCAGCATTTT. It specifies CASSLEGGNQPQHF.

The chain employs TRBV7-9 and TRBJ1-1; perhaps TRBD1 as D (5 bases). Germline loops: CDR1 SEHNR, CDR2 FQNEAQ (reference sequence). V was pared by 1 base and J by 5 bases, with 14 bases between. This CDR3 has 15 residues. DNA of the CDR3: TGTGCCAGCAGCTTAGGGGACGCGGGGCGAACTGAAGCTTTCTTT. This sequence encodes CASSLGDAGRTEAFF.

The chain recombines TRBV5-1 with TRBJ1-2; 8 bases line up with TRBD1. J gave up 0 bases and V 5 bases, and 3 bases lay outside the gene matches. Germline CDR1 is SGHRS and CDR2 is YFSETQ. CDR3 length: 14 amino acids. The CDR3 DNA reads TGCGCCAGCAGACAGGGGGAAGCTAACTATGGCTACACCTTC. The encoded protein is CASRQGEANYGYTF.

V is TRBV6-1 and J is TRBJ2-3, with 7 bases aligning to TRBD2. The CDR3 has 15 amino acids. Germline trimming cut 3 bases from V and 8 bases from J; bases unmatched to any gene: 11. The germline gives CDR1 MNHNS, CDR2 SASEGT. The CDR3 loop reads CASSDRLAQRGTQYF. The CDR3 nucleotides read TGTGCCAGCAGTGACCGACTAGCACAGAGGGGTACGCAGTATTTT.

CDR3 in amino acids: CASSLWAVDYGYTF. As DNA, the CDR3 is TGTGCCAGCAGCTTGTGGGCAGTAGACTATGGCTACACCTTC. The chain recombines TRBV5-5 with TRBJ1-2; no clear D gene. Germline-derived CDR1 and CDR2 are SGHKS and YYEKEE (reference sequence). The V gene lost 1 base and the J gene lost 3 bases, with 10 bases spanning the gap. The CDR3 covers 14 residues.

The rearrangement joins TRBV4-2 to TRBJ2-5; 10 bases match TRBD1. The germline gives CDR1 LGHNA, CDR2 YNFKEQ. This CDR3 spans 14 amino acids. The junction had 3 bases not matched to a gene; V was cut back by 4 bases and J by 4 bases. The CDR3 DNA reads as TGTGCCAGCAGCCCAGACAGGGGGCGAGAGACCCAGTACTTC. It is translated as CASSPDRGRETQYF.